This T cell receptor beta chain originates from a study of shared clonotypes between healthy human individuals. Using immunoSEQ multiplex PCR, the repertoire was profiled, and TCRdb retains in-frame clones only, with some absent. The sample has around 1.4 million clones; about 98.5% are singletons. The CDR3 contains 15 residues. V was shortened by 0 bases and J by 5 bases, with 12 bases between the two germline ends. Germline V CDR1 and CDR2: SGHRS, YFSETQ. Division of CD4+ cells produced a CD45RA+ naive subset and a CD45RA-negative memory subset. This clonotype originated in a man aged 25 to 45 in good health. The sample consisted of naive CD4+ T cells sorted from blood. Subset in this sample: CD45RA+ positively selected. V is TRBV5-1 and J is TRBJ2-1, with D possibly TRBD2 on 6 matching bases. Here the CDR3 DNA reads TGCGCCAGCAGCTTGGAAGGGAGGATCCACAATGAGCAGTTCTTC. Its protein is CASSLEGRIHNEQFF.